This T cell receptor (beta chain) was sequenced in a study of T cells in localized non-small cell lung cancer. General study points: A higher density of T cells in blood coincided with extended overall survival.

Germline V CDR1 and CDR2: GTSNPN, SVGIG (reference sequence). CDR3 length: 15 residues. V dropped 0 bases and J dropped 0 bases, with 12 bases sitting between them. Concerning this clone: The target antigen is unknown.

Profiled with immunoSEQ multiplex PCR; TCRdb holds only in-frame clones, not every one. The sample holds 59,000 or so clones, approximately 90% seen once. The gene calls are TRBV30 and TRBJ2-7, with a weak D call TRBD2 (5 bases). Sequencing was performed on peripheral blood, taken before any cancer treatment. The receptor's source is a man aged 35 to 69 with stage I lung adenocarcinoma. CDR3 sequence: CAWSVELALSYEQYF. The CDR3 nucleotides are TGTGCCTGGAGTGTAGAGTTAGCGCTCTCCTACGAGCAGTACTTC.